The sequence of this TCR beta chain was determined in a study of blood T cell repertoires in COVID-19. Authors' analysis steps: From reference gene primer amplification, estimates of nucleated cell counts were derived. The protocol was immunoSEQ multiplex PCR, while the TCRdb copy is restricted to in-frame clones and leaves out a portion. D and trimming come from the DNA, and the V and J calls and clone size come from that table. The data show about 220,000 clones, with 88% seen just once and roughly 2.7% held by the top ten. All enrollees were roughly 18 to 90 years old and from 20 to 30 US areas. Cohorts were assigned according to the clinical history that participants reported. The recovered donors of Cohort 3 showed two negative PCRs, clearance, or symptom resolution. CDR1 and CDR2 from the germline V gene are LNHDA and SQIVND (reference sequence). Trimming shortened V by 6 bases and J by 11 bases, and 10 bases separated the two germline ends. The CDR3 is 11 amino acids.

This rearrangement joins TRBV19 to TRBJ1-4; weak D call: TRBD1 (6 bases). Sequenced: PBMCs or T cells enriched from blood (not recorded which). The TCR originated in a woman aged 30 to 39 who had recovered from COVID-19. CDR3 sequence reads: CASSGTGKLFF. Written as DNA, the CDR3 is TGTGCCAGTAGCGGAACAGGGAAACTGTTTTTT. The entire variable domain, with the rest obtained from reference TRBV19 and TRBJ1-4, is as follows: DGGITQSPKYLFRKEGQNVTLSCEQNLNHDAMYWYRQDPGQGLRLIYYSQIVNDFQKGDIAEGYSVSREKKESFPLTVTSAQKNPTAFYLCASSGTGKLFFGSGTQLSVL.